The entry below describes one T cell receptor (beta chain). The entry originates in a study of T cell changes during pregnancy in multiple sclerosis. V lost 4 bases and J lost 4, with 5 bases in between. The germline V gene encodes CDR1 LNHDA and CDR2 SQIVND (reference sequence). The CDR3 spans 11 residues. Assay: immunoSEQ multiplex PCR; the TCRdb copy retains only in-frame clones and omits some. Here the sample spans 50,000 or so clones, roughly 91% being singletons. Specimen: CD4+ T cells from peripheral blood mononuclear cells, collected in the second trimester of pregnancy. The TCR sequence derives from a female donor with multiple sclerosis, enrolled in a pregnancy study. V is TRBV19 and J is TRBJ2-7; D is perhaps TRBD1 (5 bases). CDR3 residues: CASSTGYEQYF. CDR3 coding DNA: TGTGCCAGTAGTACAGGGTACGAGCAGTACTTC. Full variable domain (remainder filled in from reference TRBV19 and TRBJ2-7): DGGITQSPKYLFRKEGQNVTLSCEQNLNHDAMYWYRQDPGQGLRLIYYSQIVNDFQKGDIAEGYSVSREKKESFPLTVTSAQKNPTAFYLCASSTGYEQYFGPGTRLTVT.